What follows are 10 T cell receptor beta chains derived from one specimen sequenced in a study of shared clonotypes between healthy human individuals. Clones were sequenced by immunoSEQ multiplex PCR, and TCRdb holds only the in-frame ones, with some missing. Of about 2.4 million clones listed, roughly 93% were seen once; the top ten hold around 0.4%. The source material was naive CD4+ T cells from PBMCs. Noted subset: CD45RA+ positively selected. These receptors all come from a man aged 18 to 29 in good health. Some clones in this sample may be carry-over from other donors' samples.

This chain connects TRBV20-1 to TRBJ2-3, with unresolved D. Germline V gene lookup returns CDR1 DFQATT and CDR2 SNEGSKA (reference sequence). This CDR3 comprises 11 residues. Trimming shortened V by 5 bases and J by 6 bases, and 9 bases separated the two germline ends. CDR3 amino acids: CSASYRDTQYF. The CDR3 nucleotides are TGCAGTGCTTCCTATAGGGATACGCAGTATTTT.

This chain uses TRBV18 with TRBJ2-3, with D possibly matching TRBD1 (5 bases). The CDR3 loop spans 14 amino acids. V was clipped by 5 bases and J by 6 bases, with 15 bases between them. In germline, CDR1 is KGHSH, CDR2 LQKENI. CDR3 DNA sequence: TGTGCCAGCTCATCGGGTAATCCAGGGGATACGCAGTATTTT. This sequence encodes CASSSGNPGDTQYF.

As for this clone: The same CDR3 arises from other DNA sequences in this sample as well. The CDR3 region is CASSPPRGSTDTQYF. The DNA for the CDR3 is TGTGCCAGCTCACCACCGAGGGGAAGCACAGATACGCAGTATTTT. The chain has TRBV18 and TRBJ2-3; D may correspond to TRBD1 or TRBD2 (5 bases each). The germline CDR1 and CDR2 sequences are KGHSH and LQKENI. The CDR3 sequence is 15 residues long. The V gene lost 0 bases and the J gene lost 0 bases, with 7 bases spanning the gap.

This rearrangement joins TRBV10-3 to TRBJ1-2; the match to TRBD1 covers 12 bases. The CDR3 runs to 15 residues. J was trimmed by 8 bases and V by 10 bases; bases with no gene match: 14. Per germline, CDR1 ENHRY and CDR2 SYGVKD. The CDR3 nucleotides are TGTGCCACTAGTGTTCCGGGACAGGGGGCGCGAGGCTACACCTTC. This encodes CATSVPGQGARGYTF.

This clone was counted a single time. The chain links TRBV30 to TRBJ2-3; 12 bases match TRBD2. V lost 0 bases, J lost 6 bases, and 10 bases stayed unmatched. The CDR3 extends over 17 amino acids. Germline assignment: CDR1 GTSNPN and CDR2 SVGIG (reference sequence). CDR3 nucleotides: TGTGCCTGGAGTGTTGGGCGGACTAGCGGGATTTTGGATACGCAGTATTTT. Its protein is CAWSVGRTSGILDTQYF.

Of note for this clone: Other DNA sequences of this sample code for an identical CDR3. V usage is TRBV28 and J usage is TRBJ1-4; tentatively, D is TRBD1 (5 bases). This CDR3 has 15 residues. Trimming shortened V by 1 base and J by 0 bases, and 6 bases separated the two germline ends. Germline values: CDR1 MDHEN, CDR2 SYDVKM. CDR3 nucleotides: TGTGCCAGCAGTTTATTGGGGGCAACTAATGAAAAACTGTTTTTT. Its protein product is CASSLLGATNEKLFF.

The rearrangement joins TRBV15 to TRBJ1-4; TRBD1 is a possible D gene (5 bases). This CDR3 has 14 residues. V lost 3 bases and J 8 bases, leaving 13 bases between the germline ends. Germline CDR1 LNHNV, CDR2 YYDKDF (reference sequence). The CDR3 bases are TGTGCCACCAGCAGCTCGGGGGGTAGGGAAAAACTGTTTTTT. Its translation: CATSSSGGREKLFF. Based on the CDR3 plus reference TRBV15 and TRBJ1-4, the full variable domain is DAMVIQNPRYQVTQFGKPVTLSCSQTLNHNVMYWYQQKSSQAPKLLFHYYDKDFNNEADTPDNFQSRRPNTSFCFLDIRSPGLGDTAMYLCATSSSGGREKLFFGSGTQLSVL.

The CDR3 sequence is CASYSGANVLTF. The CDR3 DNA reads TGCGCCAGCTACTCTGGGGCCAACGTCCTGACTTTC. V and J are TRBV5-1 and TRBJ2-6, with D uncertain. The CDR3 runs 12 residues. V lost 7 bases and J 0 bases, leaving 2 bases between the germline ends. Germline CDR1 and CDR2: SGHRS and YFSETQ.

This rearrangement joins TRBV5-1 to TRBJ2-2; 12 bases map to TRBD2. Germline CDR1 and CDR2: SGHRS and YFSETQ. This CDR3 is 17 amino acids long. V lost 0 bases to trimming and J lost 6 bases; unmatched junction nucleotides: 6. In DNA, the CDR3 is TGCGCCAGCAGCTTGGGGGGACTAGCGGGTGCTCCCGGGGAGCTGTTTTTT. This codes for CASSLGGLAGAPGELFF.

The chain links TRBV29-1 to TRBJ2-1; a weak D match, TRBD2 (5 bases). Trimming cost V 1 base and J 2 bases, with 12 bases left between them. The germline V gene encodes CDR1 SQVTM and CDR2 ANQGSEA. The length of the CDR3 is 15 residues. CDR3 DNA: TGCAGCGTTGAAGGGCCAGCGGAGGCCTACAATGAGCAGTTCTTC. Protein: CSVEGPAEAYNEQFF.